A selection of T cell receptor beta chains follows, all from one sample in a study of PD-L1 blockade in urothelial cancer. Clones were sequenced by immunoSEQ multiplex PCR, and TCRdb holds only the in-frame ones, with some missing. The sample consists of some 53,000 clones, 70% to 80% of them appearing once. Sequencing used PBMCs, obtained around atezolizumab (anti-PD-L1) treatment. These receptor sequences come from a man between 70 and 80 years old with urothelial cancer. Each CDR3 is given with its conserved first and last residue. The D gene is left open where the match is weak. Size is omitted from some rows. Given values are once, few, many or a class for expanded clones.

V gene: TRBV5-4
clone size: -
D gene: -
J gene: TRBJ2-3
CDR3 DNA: TGTGCCAGCAGAACCGTTGGTTTATCAGGCCCAACGCAGTATTTT
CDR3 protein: CASRTVGLSGPTQYF

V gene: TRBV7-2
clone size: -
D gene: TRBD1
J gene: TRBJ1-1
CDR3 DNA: TGTGCCAGCAGCTTGGACAGGTGGTACACTGAAGCTTTCTTT
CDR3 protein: CASSLDRWYTEAFF

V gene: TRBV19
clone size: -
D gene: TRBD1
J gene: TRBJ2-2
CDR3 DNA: TGTGCCAGTAGCTATCAGGGGGCAGGAGGCGGGGAGCTGTTTTTT
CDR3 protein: CASSYQGAGGGELFF

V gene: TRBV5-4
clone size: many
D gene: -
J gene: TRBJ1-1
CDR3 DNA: TGTGCCAGCAGCTTGCCCTATGAGGGCGGTGTCACTGAAGCTTTCTTT
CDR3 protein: CASSLPYEGGVTEAFF

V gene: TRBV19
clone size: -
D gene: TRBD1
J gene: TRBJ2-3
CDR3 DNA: TGTGCCAGTAGTATGAGGACAGGGTCGAGCACAGATACGCAGTATTTT
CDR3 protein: CASSMRTGSSTDTQYF

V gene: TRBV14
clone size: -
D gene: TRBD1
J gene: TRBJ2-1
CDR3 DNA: TGTGCCAGCAGCCGCCGGGACAGCTCCTACAATGAGCAGTTCTTC
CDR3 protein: CASSRRDSSYNEQFF

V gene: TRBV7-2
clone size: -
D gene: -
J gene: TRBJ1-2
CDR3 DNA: TGTGCCAGCAGCTTATTCCAGGCGTATGGCTACACCTTC
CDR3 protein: CASSLFQAYGYTF

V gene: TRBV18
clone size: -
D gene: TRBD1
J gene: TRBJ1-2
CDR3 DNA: TGTGCCAGCTCACCATCTTTACAGGGGGCGTTCCTGGAAGGCTACACCTTC
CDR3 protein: CASSPSLQGAFLEGYTF

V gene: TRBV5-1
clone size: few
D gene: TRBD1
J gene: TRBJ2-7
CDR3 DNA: TGCGCCAGCAGCTTGACAGGGGACTACGAGCAGTACTTC
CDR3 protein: CASSLTGDYEQYF

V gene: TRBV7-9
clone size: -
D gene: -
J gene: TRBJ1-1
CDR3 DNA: TGTGCCAGCAGAGACCGAGGGGGGAACACTGAAGCTTTCTTT
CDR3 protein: CASRDRGGNTEAFF

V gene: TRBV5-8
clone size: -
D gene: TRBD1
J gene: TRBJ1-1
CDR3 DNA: TGTGCCAGCAGCCGACTTTACAGGGGAGGTATGAACACTGAAGCTTTCTTT
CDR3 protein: CASSRLYRGGMNTEAFF

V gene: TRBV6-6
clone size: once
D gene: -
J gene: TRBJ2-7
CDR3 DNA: TGTGCCAGCAGTTTAGGCCAGTCGGGATCCTACGAGCAGTACTTC
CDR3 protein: CASSLGQSGSYEQYF

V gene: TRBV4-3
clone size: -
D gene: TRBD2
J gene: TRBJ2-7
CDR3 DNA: TGCGCCAGCAGCCCTCGGACTAGCGGGGTCTCCTACGAGCAGTACTTC
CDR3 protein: CASSPRTSGVSYEQYF

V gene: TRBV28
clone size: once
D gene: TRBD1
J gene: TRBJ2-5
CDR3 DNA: TGTGCCAGCAGTGCCCCGGGAACAGGGGGGGAGACCCAGTACTTC
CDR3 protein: CASSAPGTGGETQYF

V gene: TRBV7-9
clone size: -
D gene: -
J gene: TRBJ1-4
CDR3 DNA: TGTGCCAGCAGCTCTTACAGATCAACTAATGAAAAACTGTTTTTT
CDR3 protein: CASSSYRSTNEKLFF

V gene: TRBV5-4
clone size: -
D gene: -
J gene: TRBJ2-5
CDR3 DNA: TGTGCCAGCAGCCCAGCAGGCACTTATAGCGAAGAGACCCAGTACTTC
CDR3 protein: CASSPAGTYSEETQYF

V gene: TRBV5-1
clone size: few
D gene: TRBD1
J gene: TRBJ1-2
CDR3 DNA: TGCGCCAGCAGCTTGCAGACAGGGGACCTGTATGGCTACACCTTC
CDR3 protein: CASSLQTGDLYGYTF

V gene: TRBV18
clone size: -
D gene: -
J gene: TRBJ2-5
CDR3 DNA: TGTGCCAGCTCACAACACGCGGGGACGGGAGAGACCCAGTACTTC
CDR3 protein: CASSQHAGTGETQYF